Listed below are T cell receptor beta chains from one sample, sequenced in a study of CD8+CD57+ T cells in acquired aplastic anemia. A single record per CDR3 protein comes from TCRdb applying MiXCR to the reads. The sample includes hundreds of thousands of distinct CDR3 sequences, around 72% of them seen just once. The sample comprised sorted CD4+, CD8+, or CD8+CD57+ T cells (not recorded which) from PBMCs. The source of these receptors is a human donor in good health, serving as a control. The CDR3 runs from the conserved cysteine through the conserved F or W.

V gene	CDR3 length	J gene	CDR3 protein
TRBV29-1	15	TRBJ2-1	CSVRGRPSGGVEQFF
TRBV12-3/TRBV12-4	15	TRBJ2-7	CASSLGDSSTDEQYF
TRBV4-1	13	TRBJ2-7	CASSHLQAKEQYF
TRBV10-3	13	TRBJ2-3	CARTGPVGDTQYF
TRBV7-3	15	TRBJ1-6	CASSALLTGGPRHHF
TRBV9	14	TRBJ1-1	CASSLRTWQETQFF
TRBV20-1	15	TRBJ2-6	CSARRRGLGANVLTF
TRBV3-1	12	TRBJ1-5	CASSQGNQPQHF
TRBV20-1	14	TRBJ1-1	CSPEGHINTAEAFF
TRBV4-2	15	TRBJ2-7	CASSLGQGPSYEQYF
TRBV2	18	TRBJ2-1	CASGEAVRLGISYNEQFF
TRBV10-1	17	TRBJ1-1	CASSESLTHDRNTEAFF
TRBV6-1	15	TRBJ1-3	CASSESVIPGNTIYF
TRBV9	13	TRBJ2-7	CASSVSGLAGPAF
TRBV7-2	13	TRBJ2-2	CASNDRAPGELFF
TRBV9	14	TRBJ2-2	CASSVNRAIGELFF
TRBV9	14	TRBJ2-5	CASSVGPHQETQYF
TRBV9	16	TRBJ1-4	CASSTDTEAFFGQLFF
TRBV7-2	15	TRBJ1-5	CASRLGGRNTQPLHF
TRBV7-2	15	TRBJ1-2	CASRQGADEGFHFTF
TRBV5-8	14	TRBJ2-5	CASSSPAGRETQYF
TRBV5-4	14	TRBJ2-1	CASSLGRYDNEQFF
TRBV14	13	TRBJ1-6	CASSPEINYGYTF
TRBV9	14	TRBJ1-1	CASSVEVAGGTTLF
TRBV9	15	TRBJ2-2	CASSVSSRETGELFF
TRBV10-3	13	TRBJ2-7	CAIRGGANNEHFF
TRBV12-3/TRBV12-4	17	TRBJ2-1	CASSRKTTAGYFEEQFF
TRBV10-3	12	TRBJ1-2	CAISGEAAGYTF
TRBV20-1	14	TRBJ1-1	CSAPSGGDRTEAFF
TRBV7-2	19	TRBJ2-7	CASSLIWGGTTSGESEQYF
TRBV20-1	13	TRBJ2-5	CSAGADAEETQYF
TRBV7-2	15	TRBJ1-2	CATSRGLVGSYGFTF
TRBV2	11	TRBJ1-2	CASSYRSGNTF
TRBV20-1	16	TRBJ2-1	CSARDGRGGSYNEQFF
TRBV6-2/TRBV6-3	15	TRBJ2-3	CASRSSGGNTDTQYF
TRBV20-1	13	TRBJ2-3	CSAKRGITDTQYF
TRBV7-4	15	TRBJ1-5	CASSVGHVINEPQHF
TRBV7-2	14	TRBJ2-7	CASSGADPTDEQYF
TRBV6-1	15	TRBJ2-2	CASSESQGRFGELFF